The clone carrying this T cell receptor beta chain turned up a few times. The antigen is undetermined. All of the isolated RNA was reverse transcribed, so expressed TCRB transcripts were sequenced. The method was immunoSEQ multiplex PCR; TCRdb's version includes in-frame clones alone and lacks a portion of them. The table includes 300,000 to 400,000 clones, 9.5% to 12% detected once. Sorted CD4+ subsets: naive, central memory, regulatory, stem cell-like memory (CD45RO/CCR7/CD25/CD127/CD95/CD27 panel). Germline V CDR1 and CDR2: SGHRS, YFSETQ. J gave up 7 bases and V 3 bases, and 5 bases lay outside the gene matches. The CDR3 sequence is 13 residues long. The source of the sample is a study of beta chain features in type 1 diabetes. At the level of the study: Age, gender and cell yields were alike across patients and healthy donors.

Whole-study findings and limits: The naive, central memory and Treg TCRB repertoires showed an apparent similarity that was greater among patients than among healthy donors.

The receptor was isolated from a young woman in good health. The V gene is TRBV5-1, the J gene TRBJ1-2, with TRBD1 matching over 8 bases. The sample consisted of naive CD4+ T cells from blood. The CDR3 sequence: CASSYGQGAGYTF. The CDR3, as DNA: TGCGCCAGCAGCTACGGACAGGGAGCTGGCTACACCTTC.